These T cell receptor beta chains were read from a single sample in a study of blood T cell repertoires in COVID-19. The method was immunoSEQ multiplex PCR; TCRdb's version includes in-frame clones alone and lacks a portion of them. The table includes roughly 100,000 clones, about 88% detected once. The sample consisted of peripheral blood. The receptors were sampled from a human donor in a cohort sampled during active COVID-19. CDR3s include the opening cysteine and the closing phenylalanine or tryptophan. A D gene is named only where the DNA matches it firmly. Clone size, where shown, is once, few, many, or a class for clones that have expanded.

CDR3 length,V gene,J gene,clone size,D gene,CDR3 protein,CDR3 DNA
16,TRBV3-1/TRBV3-2,TRBJ2-5,NA,NA,CASSQDQVQDQETQYF,TGTGCCAGCAGCCAAGATCAGGTGCAGGATCAAGAGACCCAGTACTTC
13,TRBV12-3/TRBV12-4,TRBJ2-7,NA,TRBD1,CASRRGTDYEQYF,TGTGCCAGCAGACGTGGGACAGACTACGAGCAGTACTTC
14,TRBV19,TRBJ1-1,NA,TRBD1,CARLTDRGCTEAFF,TGTGCCAGGTTAACGGACAGGGGGTGCACTGAAGCTTTCTTT
17,TRBV2,TRBJ2-7,NA,TRBD2,CASSRTSGGAYSYEQYF,TGTGCCAGCAGCCGGACTAGCGGGGGGGCCTACTCCTACGAGCAGTACTTC
15,TRBV19,TRBJ1-4,NA,TRBD1,CASSPNQGANEKLFF,TGTGCCAGTAGTCCAAATCAGGGGGCTAATGAAAAACTGTTTTTT
14,TRBV28,TRBJ2-5,NA,NA,CASSSMSGEETQYF,TGTGCCAGCAGTTCCATGTCAGGGGAGGAGACCCAGTACTTC
17,TRBV7-6,TRBJ2-3,NA,TRBD2,CASSPVGLAGVTDTQYF,TGTGCCAGCAGCCCTGTGGGACTAGCGGGGGTTACAGATACGCAGTATTTT
14,TRBV6-5,TRBJ1-1,NA,TRBD1,CASRSRQGKTEAFF,TGTGCCAGCAGGAGCCGACAGGGGAAAACTGAAGCTTTCTTT
20,TRBV15,TRBJ1-6,few,TRBD1,CATSRDRGTAGRAVTETLHF,TGTGCCACCAGCAGAGATAGAGGGACAGCGGGCCGCGCGGTAACTGAGACCCTCCACTTT
17,TRBV4-2,TRBJ2-1,few,TRBD2,CASSQWAGGGLGNEQFF,TGTGCCAGCAGCCAATGGGCCGGGGGGGGCCTAGGGAATGAGCAGTTCTTC
15,TRBV21-1,TRBJ1-2,NA,NA,CASSKGHSVIYGYTF,TGTGCCAGCAGCAAAGGTCATTCGGTGATCTATGGCTACACCTTC
15,TRBV2,TRBJ2-3,NA,NA,CASSDQGGFMDTQYF,TGTGCCAGCAGTGACCAGGGGGGTTTTATGGATACGCAGTATTTT
15,TRBV7-7,TRBJ2-3,NA,NA,CASSDAHRGSDTQYF,TGTGCTAGCAGCGACGCGCATAGGGGGTCAGATACGCAGTATTTT
17,TRBV5-4,TRBJ1-3,NA,NA,CASSQMGAESSGNTIYF,TGTGCCAGCAGCCAAATGGGGGCGGAAAGCTCTGGAAACACCATATATTTT
14,TRBV19,TRBJ2-3,NA,NA,CASSIGLGTDTQYF,TGTGCCAGTAGTATAGGACTGGGCACAGATACGCAGTATTTT
15,TRBV6-5,TRBJ2-2,few,TRBD1,CASSPGTGASGELFF,TGTGCCAGCAGCCCAGGGACAGGGGCGTCCGGGGAGCTGTTTTTT
15,TRBV6-2/TRBV6-3,TRBJ2-1,NA,TRBD2,CASSYSGGATNEQFF,TGTGCCAGCAGTTATAGCGGGGGGGCCACCAATGAGCAGTTCTTC
14,TRBV4-2,TRBJ2-7,NA,TRBD2,CASSQRTSGYEQYF,TGTGCCAGCAGCCAACGGACTAGCGGATACGAGCAGTACTTC
15,TRBV10-3,TRBJ2-3,NA,TRBD2,CAISGLWLAADTQYF,TGTGCCATCAGTGGCTTATGGCTAGCGGCAGATACGCAGTATTTT
16,TRBV4-2,TRBJ1-2,NA,TRBD1,CASSQSPGQANYGYTF,TGTGCCAGCAGCCAATCCCCGGGACAGGCTAACTATGGCTACACCTTC
19,TRBV7-9,TRBJ2-3,once,NA,CASTPNRREASTPTDTQYF,TGTGCCAGCACCCCAAACAGGAGGGAAGCTTCAACCCCCACAGATACGCAGTATTTT
15,TRBV4-1,TRBJ2-5,NA,NA,CASSQVGGAGETQYF,TGCGCCAGCAGCCAAGTTGGGGGCGCGGGAGAGACCCAGTACTTC
14,TRBV7-9,TRBJ2-7,NA,TRBD2,CASSLGAGDYEQYF,TGTGCCAGCAGCTTAGGGGCGGGAGACTACGAGCAGTACTTC
12,TRBV6-5,TRBJ1-2,NA,NA,CASRNGVYGYTF,TGTGCCAGCAGGAACGGGGTCTATGGCTACACCTTC
13,TRBV6-6,TRBJ1-2,NA,NA,CATPHPTARGYTF,TGTGCCACCCCCCACCCGACAGCACGGGGCTACACCTTC
15,TRBV9,TRBJ1-6,NA,NA,CASSPRVGNNSPLHF,TGTGCCAGCAGCCCCAGGGTAGGGAATAATTCACCCCTCCACTTT
15,TRBV7-3,TRBJ1-1,NA,TRBD1,CASSLMAGGLTEAFF,TGTGCCAGCAGCTTAATGGCAGGGGGCCTGACTGAAGCTTTCTTT
13,TRBV7-8,TRBJ1-5,NA,NA,CATSTVSNQPQHF,TGTGCCACTTCGACAGTTAGCAATCAGCCCCAGCATTTT
15,TRBV19,TRBJ1-5,NA,TRBD1,CASSIYQGGNQPQHF,TGTGCCAGTAGTATTTATCAGGGGGGCAATCAGCCCCAGCATTTT